This T cell receptor beta chain stems from a study of OX40 agonist ivuxolimab in advanced cancers. The V gene's germline CDR1 is SGHAT and CDR2 FQNNGV. The junction had 5 bases not matched to a gene; V was cut back by 5 bases and J by 2 bases. This CDR3 spans 14 amino acids. Assay: immunoSEQ multiplex PCR; the TCRdb copy retains only in-frame clones and omits some. Of 28,000 or so clones listed, about four fifths are singletons. The V gene is TRBV11-2, the J gene TRBJ2-7; 8 nucleotides match TRBD2. The TCR sequence derives from an adult with an advanced solid tumor such as melanoma, head and neck, liver or kidney cancer. Material: CD4+ or CD8+ T cells sorted from blood, obtained in a trial of the OX40 agonist ivuxolimab. For the CDR3, the DNA is TGTGCCAGCAGCCCCCGGGGGGGAGCCTACGAGCAGTACTTC. As protein: CASSPRGGAYEQYF.